Below, 9 T cell receptor beta chains from the same sample are listed, as sequenced in a study of T cell clonality in common variable immunodeficiency. Study results and limitations: Common variable immunodeficiency TCR beta sequences reportedly had fewer deletions and N-nucleotide insertions.

Antigens for these TCRs are unknown. The table came from immunoSEQ multiplex PCR; TCRdb's copy has only in-frame clones and leaves some out. Singletons are absent from the sample, which has about 18,000 clones. Sequencing was performed on peripheral blood mononuclear cells. These receptors were collected from a human donor with common variable immunodeficiency.

The sample holds many counts of this clone. The observed sequence ends 3 residues before the CDR3 terminus, with the missing tail filled in from the germline J gene. The chain recombines TRBV2 with TRBJ1-1, with TRBD1 as a possible D gene (5 bases). V was shortened by 1 base and J by 5 bases, with 17 bases between the two germline ends. CDR1 SNHLY and CDR2 FYNNEI come from the germline V gene. The CDR3 is made up of 16 amino acids. The sequenced CDR3 bases are TGTGCCAGCAGTGAAGTCCCTGGAAGGGGAAAGACTGAA. Translating it yields CASSEVPGRGKTE. The whole CDR3 protein is CASSEVPGRGKTEAFF.

This clone appeared many times. The read comes to an end 3 residues before the CDR3 does, leaving the germline J gene to fill in the end. The chain joins TRBV4-1 to TRBJ2-7; TRBD2 might be the D (6 bases). The V gene lost 4 bases and the J gene lost 2 bases, with 9 bases spanning the gap. CDR1 is MGHRA, CDR2 YSYEKL, per germline. CDR3 size: 13 residues. CDR3 sequence: CASSPRLAYEQYF. CDR3 bases read: TGCGCCAGCAGCCCTAGACTAGCCTACGAG.

This clone was seen ten or more times. Read coverage stops 3 residues before the CDR3 terminus; the germline J gene supplies the remainder. This chain uses TRBV12-3 or TRBV12-4 with TRBJ1-6; D may be TRBD1 (5 bases). V lost 6 bases and J 10 bases, leaving 19 bases between the germline ends. The CDR3 is 15 amino acids. Here the CDR3 reads CASSRQFMMGSPLHF. CDR3 bases read: TGTGCCAGCAGCAGACAGTTTATGATGGGATCACCC.

This clone has at least ten counts. With the read ending 3 residues before the CDR3 end, the germline J gene is used to fill in that end. The gene calls are TRBV5-1 and TRBJ2-3, with a possible D match to TRBD1 (5 bases). Trimming took 2 bases from V and 6 from J, leaving 10 bases between them. The germline CDR1 and CDR2 sequences are SGHRS and YFSETQ. This CDR3 contains 13 residues. CDR3 residues: CASSLMGPDTQYF. The CDR3 DNA, read in part, is TGCGCCAGCAGCTTAATGGGGCCCGATACG.

This clone showed up many times. The CDR3 spells CASSPQAIQYF. CDR3 DNA (partial): TGTGCCAGCAGCCCTCAGGCAATT. The rearrangement joins TRBV12-3 or TRBV12-4 to TRBJ2-4; D gene ambiguous. From the germline J gene comes the end of the CDR3, since the read stops 3 residues before it. The CDR3 sequence is 11 residues long.

The covered CDR3 bases are TGTGCCAGCAGCAATAGGCCGGGACAGGGGAGTGAG. The encoded protein is CASSNRPGQGSE. The whole CDR3 sequence reads CASSNRPGQGSEYTF. This chain uses TRBV11-3 with TRBJ1-2, with 10 positions matching TRBD1. The read ends 3 residues early relative to the CDR3; the germline J gene fills the gap. In germline, CDR1 is SGHNT, CDR2 YENEEA. This CDR3 contains 15 residues.

With respect to this clone: The CDR3 is cut off 3 residues early in the read; its end comes from the germline J gene. This chain connects TRBV10-2 to TRBJ2-6; the D gene is possibly TRBD2 (6 bases). Germline assignment: CDR1 WSHSY and CDR2 SAAADI. Trimming left V 4 bases short and J 1 base short, with 8 bases between. CDR3 length equals 15 residues. The CDR3 sequence: CASSARGSGANVLTF. Partial CDR3 DNA: TGCGCCAGCAGTGCTCGGGGGTCTGGGGCCAACGTC.

This clone was counted a few times. The read falls 3 residues short of the CDR3 end, and the missing part is taken from the germline J gene. The same CDR3 arises from other DNA sequences in this sample as well. V is TRBV18 and J is TRBJ2-1; 10 nucleotides line up with TRBD2. Per germline, CDR1 KGHSH and CDR2 LQKENI. V shed 3 bases, J shed 5 bases, and the junction held 7 bases outside the gene matches. The CDR3 runs 16 residues. Incomplete CDR3 DNA: TGTGCCAGCTCACCTCTGACTAGCGGGCCCCACAATGAG. Protein product: CASSPLTSGPHNE. The entire CDR3 is CASSPLTSGPHNEQFF.

In regard to this clone: Read coverage stops 3 residues before the CDR3 terminus; the germline J gene supplies the remainder. V usage is TRBV10-2 and J usage is TRBJ2-7; 12 bases agree with TRBD2. The CDR3 is 17 residues long. Germline CDR1 is WSHSY and CDR2 is SAAADI. Losses at the gene ends were 2 bases for V and 5 bases for J; bases not matched to a gene: 10. CDR3 sequence reads: CASSEKRTSGMGNEQYF. The covered CDR3 bases are TGCGCCAGCAGTGAGAAGCGGACTAGCGGGATGGGAAACGAG.